This TCR beta chain comes out of a study of OX40 agonist ivuxolimab in advanced cancers. The germline V gene encodes CDR1 SGDLS and CDR2 YYNGEE. This CDR3 comprises 12 residues. The V and J ends lost 0 bases and 4 bases respectively, with 4 bases between them. Sequenced by immunoSEQ multiplex PCR; TCRdb stores in-frame clones only, minus some. The sample shows about 32,000 clones, over 80% of them seen only once. The sequence was collected from an adult with an advanced solid tumor such as melanoma, head and neck, liver or kidney cancer. The source material was CD4+ or CD8+ T cells sorted from blood, sampled in a trial of the OX40 agonist ivuxolimab. The chain has TRBV9 and TRBJ2-5, with unresolved D. CDR3 sequence reads: CASSVGRETQYF. Written as DNA, the CDR3 is TGTGCCAGCAGCGTAGGGAGAGAGACCCAGTACTTC.